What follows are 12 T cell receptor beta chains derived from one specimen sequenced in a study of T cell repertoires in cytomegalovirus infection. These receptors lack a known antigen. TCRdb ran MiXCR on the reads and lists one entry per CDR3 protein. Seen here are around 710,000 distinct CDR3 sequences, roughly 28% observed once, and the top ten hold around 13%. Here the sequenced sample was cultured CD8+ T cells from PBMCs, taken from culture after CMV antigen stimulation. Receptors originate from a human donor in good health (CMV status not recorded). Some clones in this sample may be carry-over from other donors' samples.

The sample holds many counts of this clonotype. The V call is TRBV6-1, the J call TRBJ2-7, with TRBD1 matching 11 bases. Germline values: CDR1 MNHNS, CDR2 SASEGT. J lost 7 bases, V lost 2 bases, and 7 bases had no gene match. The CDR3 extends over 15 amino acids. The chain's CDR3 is CASSEWDRGIQEQYV. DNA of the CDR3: TGTGCCAGCAGTGAATGGGACAGGGGGATCCAGGAGCAGTACGTC.

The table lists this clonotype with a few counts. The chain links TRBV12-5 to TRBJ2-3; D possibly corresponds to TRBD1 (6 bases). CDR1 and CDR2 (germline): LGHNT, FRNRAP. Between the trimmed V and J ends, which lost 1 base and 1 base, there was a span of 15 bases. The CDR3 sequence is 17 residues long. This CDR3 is CASGLDLGTTGTDTQYF. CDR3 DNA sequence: TGTGCTAGTGGTTTGGACCTCGGGACAACTGGCACAGATACGCAGTATTTT.

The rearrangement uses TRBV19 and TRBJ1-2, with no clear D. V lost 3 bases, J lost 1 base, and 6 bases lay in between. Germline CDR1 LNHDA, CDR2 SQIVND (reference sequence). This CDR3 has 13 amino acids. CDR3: CASSIPGNYGYTF. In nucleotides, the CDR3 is TGTGCCAGTAGTATCCCGGGTAACTATGGCTACACCTTC.

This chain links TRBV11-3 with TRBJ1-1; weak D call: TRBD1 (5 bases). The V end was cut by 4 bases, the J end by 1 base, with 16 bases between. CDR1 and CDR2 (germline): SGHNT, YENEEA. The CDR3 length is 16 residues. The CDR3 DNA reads TGTGCCAGCAGCTCCCGATGGAGGGGCCCGAACACTGAAGCTTTCTTT. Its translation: CASSSRWRGPNTEAFF.

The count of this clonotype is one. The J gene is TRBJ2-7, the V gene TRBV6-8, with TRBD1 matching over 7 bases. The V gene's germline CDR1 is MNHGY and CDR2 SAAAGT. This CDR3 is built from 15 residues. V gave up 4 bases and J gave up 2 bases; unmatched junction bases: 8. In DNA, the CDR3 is TGTGCCAGCAGTTCTTTCGGACAGGCCGCCTACGAGCAGTACTTC. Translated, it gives CASSSFGQAAYEQYF.

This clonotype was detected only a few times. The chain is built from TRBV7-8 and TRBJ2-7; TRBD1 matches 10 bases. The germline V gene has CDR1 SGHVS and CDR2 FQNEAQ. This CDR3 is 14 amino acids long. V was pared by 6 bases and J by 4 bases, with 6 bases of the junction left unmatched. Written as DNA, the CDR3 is TGTGCCAGCAGTCCGGGACAGGGGAGGTACGAGCAGTACTTC. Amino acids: CASSPGQGRYEQYF.

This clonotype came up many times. CDR3 in amino acids: CASSQDPGSYNQPQHF. The DNA for the CDR3 is TGCGCCAGCAGCCAAGACCCGGGTTCTTACAATCAGCCCCAGCATTTT. The chain carries TRBV4-1 and TRBJ1-5; D call uncertain. The germline V gene encodes CDR1 MGHRA and CDR2 YSYEKL. V was cut by 0 bases and J by 3 bases, with 12 bases left in between. The CDR3 length is 16 residues.

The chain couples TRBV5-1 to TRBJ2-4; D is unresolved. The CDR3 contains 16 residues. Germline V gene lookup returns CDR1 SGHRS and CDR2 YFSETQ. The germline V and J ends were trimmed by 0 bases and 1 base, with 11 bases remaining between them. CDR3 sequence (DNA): TGCGCCAGCAGCTTGGATGACGGCTGGGCCAAAAACATTCAGTACTTC. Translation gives CASSLDDGWAKNIQYF.

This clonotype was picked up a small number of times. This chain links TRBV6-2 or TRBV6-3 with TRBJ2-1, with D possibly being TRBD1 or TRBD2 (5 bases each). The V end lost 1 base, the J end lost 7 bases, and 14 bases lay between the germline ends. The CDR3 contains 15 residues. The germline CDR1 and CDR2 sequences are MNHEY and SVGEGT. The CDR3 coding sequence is TGTGCCAGCAGTTACTTTACGGGGCCGCGGAATGAGCAGTTCTTC. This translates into CASSYFTGPRNEQFF.

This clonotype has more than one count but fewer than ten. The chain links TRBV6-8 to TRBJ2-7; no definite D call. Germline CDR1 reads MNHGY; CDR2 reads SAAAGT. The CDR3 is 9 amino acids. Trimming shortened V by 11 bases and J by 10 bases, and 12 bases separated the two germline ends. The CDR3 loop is CAVSRLQYV. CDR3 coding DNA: TGTGCCGTCTCTAGATTACAGTACGTC.

This CDR3 reads CASSNIAGLNEQFF. The CDR3 coding sequence is TGTGCCAGCAGTAATATTGCAGGTCTTAATGAGCAGTTCTTC. The chain uses TRBV27 and TRBJ2-1; D unresolved. Germline CDR1 MNHEY, CDR2 SMNVEV (reference sequence). This CDR3 region has 14 residues. V was trimmed by 5 bases and J by 7 bases, leaving 15 bases between them.

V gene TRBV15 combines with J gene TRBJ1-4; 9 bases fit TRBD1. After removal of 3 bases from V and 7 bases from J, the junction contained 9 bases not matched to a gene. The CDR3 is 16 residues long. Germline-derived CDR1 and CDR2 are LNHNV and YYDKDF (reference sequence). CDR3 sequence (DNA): TGTGCCACCAGCAGCGGATGGACAGGGGTGACTGAAAAACTGTTTTTT. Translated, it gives CATSSGWTGVTEKLFF. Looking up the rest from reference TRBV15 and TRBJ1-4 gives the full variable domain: DAMVIQNPRYQVTQFGKPVTLSCSQTLNHNVMYWYQQKSSQAPKLLFHYYDKDFNNEADTPDNFQSRRPNTSFCFLDIRSPGLGDTAMYLCATSSGWTGVTEKLFFGSGTQLSVL.